What follows is one TCR beta chain and its context. The data were obtained in a study of T cells expressing NK-cell markers. Study background: Underlying the TCR beta repertoires were sorted CD3+CD56+NKG2C+, CD3+CD56+NKG2C- and CD3+CD56-NKG2C+ T cells. Serological testing identified seven of the eight sequenced donors as HCMV-seropositive and one as seronegative.

Germline lookup yields CDR1 SGHVS and CDR2 FNYEAQ. The CDR3 contains 15 residues. TCRdb re-called the 5' RACE reads; every CDR3 protein appears as one record, without DNA. In total, the table holds more than 400,000 distinct CDR3 sequences. Input material: blood T cells: a sorted CD56 or NKG2C T cell subset, CD4+ or CD8+ T cells, or bulk PBMC T cells (not recorded which). The chain links TRBV7-6 to TRBJ1-1; TCRdb names TRBD1, which stays unverified in the absence of DNA. The receptor comes from a woman between 18 and 75 years old in good health. The chain's CDR3 is CASSLRGPPLTEAFF.